This T cell receptor (beta chain) was retrieved from a study of blood T cell repertoires in COVID-19. Across the study: Spain, Italy and the United States supplied samples that represented acute and convalescent COVID-19. PBMCs, B-cell-depleted T cells, or T cells provided the cDNA or gDNA that made up the material.

The V segment lost 2 bases and the J segment 4 bases; nucleotides outside the gene matches: 8. CDR1 and CDR2 from the germline V gene are LNHDA and SQIVND (reference sequence). This CDR3 comprises 16 residues. Authors' data handling: Nucleated cell counts were estimated from reference gene primer amplification. Only in-frame clones appear in the TCRdb table, and some are missing; sequencing was by immunoSEQ multiplex PCR. For V, J and clone size, that table is used; D and trimming come from the DNA. The repertoire includes 110,000 to 150,000 clones, approximately 78% of them detected once, and about 4% sits in the top ten.

This receptor was identified in an elderly woman with acute or convalescent COVID-19. The chain combines TRBV19 with TRBJ1-5; TRBD1 agrees at 7 bases. What was sequenced was peripheral blood. CDR3 region: CASSILGTAKNQPQHF. CDR3 in DNA: TGTGCCAGTAGTATACTGGGGACAGCGAAAAATCAGCCCCAGCATTTT.